This T cell receptor delta chain was captured in a study of gamma-delta T cells after stem cell transplantation. This clone qualifies as medium-sized (0.01 to 0.1%). TCRdb fed the RT-PCR reads into CATT to redo clone calling. The sample lists under 4,500 delta-chain clones, about a sixth occurring once. The CDR3 is 14 residues long. From germline, CDR1 is GEAIGNYY and CDR2 EKD. Trimming took 0 bases from V and 4 from J, leaving 11 bases between them. Sequencing input: gamma-delta T cells. This sequence originates from a human donor. It is not recorded whose cells these are; they may come from a transplant donor. The chain couples TRDV2 to TRDJ1; weak D call: TRDD3 (5 bases). The CDR3 sequence is CACDTVGDYDKLIF. The CDR3 DNA follows: TGTGCCTGTGACACCGTCGGGGACTACGATAAACTCATCTTT.